This TCR beta chain was retrieved from a study of beta chain features in type 1 diabetes. Study-level points and caveats: TCRB CDR3s were moderately but significantly shorter in Type 1 diabetes patients in all four CD4+ subsets.

Per the germline V gene, CDR1 is SQVTM and CDR2 is ANQGSEA. The CDR3 loop spans 15 amino acids. V lost 6 bases, J lost 3 bases, and 20 bases lay in between. About this clone: Antigen specificity is unknown.

Sequenced material consisted of expressed TCRB transcripts (all of the isolated RNA was reverse transcribed). Only in-frame clones appear in the TCRdb table, and some are missing; sequencing was by immunoSEQ multiplex PCR. The sample gives about 700,000 clones, around 15% of which show up once; roughly 0.022% is in the top ten. This clonotype was sampled from a man younger than 35 with type 1 diabetes. Sequences were obtained from naive CD4+ T cells from blood. J is TRBJ1-2 and V is TRBV29-1; TRBD1 is a possible D gene (5 bases). The CDR3 coding sequence is TGCAGCGTCGTAAGAACCGGGACCGTATACTATGGCTACACCTTC. It encodes CSVVRTGTVYYGYTF.